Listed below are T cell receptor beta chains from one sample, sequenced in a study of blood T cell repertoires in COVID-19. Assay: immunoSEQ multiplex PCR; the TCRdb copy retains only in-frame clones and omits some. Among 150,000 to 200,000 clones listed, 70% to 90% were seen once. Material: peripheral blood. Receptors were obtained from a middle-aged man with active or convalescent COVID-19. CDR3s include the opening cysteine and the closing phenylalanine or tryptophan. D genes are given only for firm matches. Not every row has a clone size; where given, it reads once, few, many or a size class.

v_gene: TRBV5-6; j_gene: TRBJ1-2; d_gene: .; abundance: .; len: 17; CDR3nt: TGTGCCAGCAGCTTGGGACGGGGGACCCGGATTCTCTATGGCTACACCTTC; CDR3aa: CASSLGRGTRILYGYTF
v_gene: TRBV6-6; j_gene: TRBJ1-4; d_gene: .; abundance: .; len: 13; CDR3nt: TGTGCCACCTCGTATGCGTATAATGAAAAACTGTTTTTT; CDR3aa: CATSYAYNEKLFF
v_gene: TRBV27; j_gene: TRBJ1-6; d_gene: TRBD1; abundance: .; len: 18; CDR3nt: TGTGCCAGCAGCCAAGGACAGGGGTTCGTCACCTATAATTCACCCCTCCACTTT; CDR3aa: CASSQGQGFVTYNSPLHF
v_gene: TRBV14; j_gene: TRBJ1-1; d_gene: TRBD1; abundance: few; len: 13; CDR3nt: TGTGCCAGCAGCCTAAGGACAGGGAGTGAAGCTTTCTTT; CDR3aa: CASSLRTGSEAFF
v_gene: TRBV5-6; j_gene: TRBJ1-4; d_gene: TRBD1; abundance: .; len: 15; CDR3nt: TGTGCCAGCAGCTTGGGCGACAGGGCAAATGAAAAACTGTTTTTT; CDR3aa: CASSLGDRANEKLFF
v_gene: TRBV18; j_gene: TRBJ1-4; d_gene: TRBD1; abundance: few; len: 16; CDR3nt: TGTGCCAGCTCACCAAGTCGACAGGGGGCGGGTGAAAAACTGTTTTTT; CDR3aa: CASSPSRQGAGEKLFF
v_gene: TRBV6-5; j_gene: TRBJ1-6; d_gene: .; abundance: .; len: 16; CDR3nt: TGTGCCAGCAGTTACGACGGGAATAGGTATAATTCACCCCTCCACTTT; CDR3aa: CASSYDGNRYNSPLHF
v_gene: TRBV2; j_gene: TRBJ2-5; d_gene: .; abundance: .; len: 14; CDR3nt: TGTGCCAGCAGGGGGAGCGGTCCTCAAGAGACCCAGTACTTC; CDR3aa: CASRGSGPQETQYF
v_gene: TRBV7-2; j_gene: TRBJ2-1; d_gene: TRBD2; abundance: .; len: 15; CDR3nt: TGTGCCAGCAGTCCCAGTAGCGGGGGGGCCTTTGAGCAGTTCTTC; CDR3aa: CASSPSSGGAFEQFF
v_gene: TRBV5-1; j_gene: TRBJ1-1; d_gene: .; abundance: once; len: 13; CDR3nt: TGCGCCAGCAGCCGACAGATGAACACTGAAGCTTTCTTT; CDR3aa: CASSRQMNTEAFF
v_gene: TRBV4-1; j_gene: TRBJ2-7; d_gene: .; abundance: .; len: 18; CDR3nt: TGCGCCAGCAGCCAAGATCATTTCCTAACAGGGCCCTCCTACGAGCAGTACTTC; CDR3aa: CASSQDHFLTGPSYEQYF
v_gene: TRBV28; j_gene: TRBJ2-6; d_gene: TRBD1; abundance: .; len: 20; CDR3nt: TGTGCCAGCAGTGCCTACTCCGGGACAGGGGGCTTTGGAGGGGCCAACGTCCTGACTTTC; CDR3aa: CASSAYSGTGGFGGANVLTF
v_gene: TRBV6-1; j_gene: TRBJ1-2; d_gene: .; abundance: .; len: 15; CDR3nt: TGTGCCAGCAGTGAAACAGGCAGGACCTCTTATGGCTACACCTTC; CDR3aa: CASSETGRTSYGYTF
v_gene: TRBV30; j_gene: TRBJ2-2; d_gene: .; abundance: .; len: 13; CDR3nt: TGTGCCTGGAGCCGAACAGGGCACGGGGAGCTGTTTTTT; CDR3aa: CAWSRTGHGELFF
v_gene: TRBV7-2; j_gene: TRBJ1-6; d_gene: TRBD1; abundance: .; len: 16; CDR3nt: TGTGCCAGCAGCCCGCGAGGGACAGGATTTAATTCACCCCTCCACTTT; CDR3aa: CASSPRGTGFNSPLHF
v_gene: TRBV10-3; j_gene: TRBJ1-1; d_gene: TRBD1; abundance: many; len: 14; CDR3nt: TGTGCCATCAGCGGACAGGGCCTGAACACTGAAGCTTTCTTT; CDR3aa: CAISGQGLNTEAFF
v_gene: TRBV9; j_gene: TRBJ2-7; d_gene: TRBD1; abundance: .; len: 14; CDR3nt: TGTGCCAGCAGCGTCGGGACAGGGGTCTACGAGCAGTACTTC; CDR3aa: CASSVGTGVYEQYF
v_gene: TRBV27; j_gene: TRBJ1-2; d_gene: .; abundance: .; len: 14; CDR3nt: TGTGCCAGCAGTTTGGCCAGGGGACATTATGGCTACACCTTC; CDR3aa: CASSLARGHYGYTF
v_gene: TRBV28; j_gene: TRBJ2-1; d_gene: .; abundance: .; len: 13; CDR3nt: TGTGCCAGCAGTACCCCGTCCCTAGGCCCCCAGTTCTTC; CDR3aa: CASSTPSLGPQFF
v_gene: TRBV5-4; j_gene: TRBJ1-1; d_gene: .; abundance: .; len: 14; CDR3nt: TGTGCCAGCAGCTTGGCTGGCGGGGGCACTGAAGCTTTCTTT; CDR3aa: CASSLAGGGTEAFF
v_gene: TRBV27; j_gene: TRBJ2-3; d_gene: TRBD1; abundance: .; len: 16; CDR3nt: TGTGCCAGCAGTTTGTACCGACAGGGGGGCACAGATACGCAGTATTTT; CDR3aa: CASSLYRQGGTDTQYF
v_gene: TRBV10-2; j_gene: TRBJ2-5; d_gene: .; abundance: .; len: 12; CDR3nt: TGCGCCAGCAGGAGTCGGCAAGAGACCCAGTACTTC; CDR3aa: CASRSRQETQYF
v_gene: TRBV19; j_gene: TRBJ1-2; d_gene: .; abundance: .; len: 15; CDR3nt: TGTGCCAGTAGTATAGATGAGCAAGCTAACTATGGCTACACCTTC; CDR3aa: CASSIDEQANYGYTF
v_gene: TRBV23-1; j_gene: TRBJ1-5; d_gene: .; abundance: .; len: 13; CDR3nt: TGCGCCAGCACAGGGATACTCAATCAGCCCCAGCATTTT; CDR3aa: CASTGILNQPQHF
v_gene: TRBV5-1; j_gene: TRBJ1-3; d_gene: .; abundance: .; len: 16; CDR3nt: TGCGCCAGCAGCTTACCCGGGACATCCTCTGGAAACACCATATATTTT; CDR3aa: CASSLPGTSSGNTIYF
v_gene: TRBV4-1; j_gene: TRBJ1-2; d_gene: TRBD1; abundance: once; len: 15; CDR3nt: TGCGCCAGCAGCCACGGACAGGGAAGGGTCTATGGCTACACCTTC; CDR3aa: CASSHGQGRVYGYTF
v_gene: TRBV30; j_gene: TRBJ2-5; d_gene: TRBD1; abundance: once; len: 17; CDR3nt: TGTGCCTGGAGTGTACCCTCAGGGACAGGGCCTAGGGAGACCCAGTACTTC; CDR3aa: CAWSVPSGTGPRETQYF
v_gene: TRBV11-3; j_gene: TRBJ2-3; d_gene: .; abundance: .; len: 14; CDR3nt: TGTGCCAGCAGCGCTCGCGGGGCGGGAGATACGCAGTATTTT; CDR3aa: CASSARGAGDTQYF
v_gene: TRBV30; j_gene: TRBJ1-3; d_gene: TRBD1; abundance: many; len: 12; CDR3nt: TGTGCCTGGGGACAGGGGCAAAACACCATATATTTT; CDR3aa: CAWGQGQNTIYF
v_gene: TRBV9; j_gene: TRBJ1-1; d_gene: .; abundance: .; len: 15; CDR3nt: TGTGCCAGCAGCGTAAATACAGCTTTCAACACTGAAGCTTTCTTT; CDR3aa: CASSVNTAFNTEAFF
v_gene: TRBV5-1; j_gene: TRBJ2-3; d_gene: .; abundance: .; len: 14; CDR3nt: TGCGCCAGCAGCTTGGCTAGCACTGGAGATACGCAGTATTTT; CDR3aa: CASSLASTGDTQYF
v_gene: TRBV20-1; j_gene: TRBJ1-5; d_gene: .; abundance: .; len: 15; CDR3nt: TGCAGTGCTAGTGCCGATTCAGGGGCACATCAGCCCCAGCATTTT; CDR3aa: CSASADSGAHQPQHF
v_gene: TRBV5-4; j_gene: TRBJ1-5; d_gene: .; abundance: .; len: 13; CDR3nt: TGTGCCAGCAGTCCCGGGGGCAATCAGCCCCAGCATTTT; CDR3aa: CASSPGGNQPQHF
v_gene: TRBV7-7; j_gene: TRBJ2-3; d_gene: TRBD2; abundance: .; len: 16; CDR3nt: TGTGCTAGCAGCTTAGGTACTAGCGGGGGCACAGATACGCAGTATTTT; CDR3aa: CASSLGTSGGTDTQYF
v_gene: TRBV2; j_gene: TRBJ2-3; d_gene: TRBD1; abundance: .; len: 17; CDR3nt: TGTGCCAGCAGTGAATCTGCCGGGACAGGGTTCACAGATACGCAGTATTTT; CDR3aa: CASSESAGTGFTDTQYF
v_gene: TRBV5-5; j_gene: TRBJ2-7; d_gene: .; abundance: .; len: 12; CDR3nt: TGTGCCAGCAGCACCAGCTCCTACGAGCAGTACTTC; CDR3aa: CASSTSSYEQYF
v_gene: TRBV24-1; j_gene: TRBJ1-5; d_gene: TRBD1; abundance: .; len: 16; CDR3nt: TGTGCCACCAGTGACCGGGACAGGGGACCCAATCAGCCCCAGCATTTT; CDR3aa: CATSDRDRGPNQPQHF
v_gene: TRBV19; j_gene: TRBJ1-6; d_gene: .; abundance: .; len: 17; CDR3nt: TGTGCCAGTGCTCTTAAAAAGAGGCAGGGTGATAATTCACCCCTCCACTTT; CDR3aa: CASALKKRQGDNSPLHF
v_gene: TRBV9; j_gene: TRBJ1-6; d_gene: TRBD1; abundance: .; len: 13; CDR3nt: TGTGCCAGCAGCGCGGACAGGGGTTCACCCCTCCACTTT; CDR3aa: CASSADRGSPLHF
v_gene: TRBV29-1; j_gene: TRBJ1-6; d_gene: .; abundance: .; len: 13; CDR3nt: TGCAGCGTTGCGGGAACGGAGGGTTCACCCCTCCACTTT; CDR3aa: CSVAGTEGSPLHF
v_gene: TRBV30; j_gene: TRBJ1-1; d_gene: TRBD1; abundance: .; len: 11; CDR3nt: TGTGCCTGGAGCGCAGGGGGGGAAGCTTTCTTT; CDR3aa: CAWSAGGEAFF
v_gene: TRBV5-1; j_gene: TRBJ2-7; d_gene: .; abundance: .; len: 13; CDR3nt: TGCGCCAGCAGCTTGGACAGGGCCTACGAGCAGTACTTC; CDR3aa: CASSLDRAYEQYF
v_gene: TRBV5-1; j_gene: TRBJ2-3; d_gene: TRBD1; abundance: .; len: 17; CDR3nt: TGCGCCAGCAGCTTGAGTGGGACAGGGGGCGTCCCGGATCCGCAGTATTTT; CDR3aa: CASSLSGTGGVPDPQYF
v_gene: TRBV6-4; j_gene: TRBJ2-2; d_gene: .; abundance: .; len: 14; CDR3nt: TGTGCCAGCAGTGACTCATCGGACAGCCGGGAGCTGTTTTTT; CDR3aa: CASSDSSDSRELFF
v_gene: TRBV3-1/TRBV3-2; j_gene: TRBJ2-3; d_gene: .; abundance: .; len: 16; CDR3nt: TGTGCCAGCAGCCAAGGTACTAGCAGGTTTACAGATACGCAGTATTTT; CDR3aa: CASSQGTSRFTDTQYF
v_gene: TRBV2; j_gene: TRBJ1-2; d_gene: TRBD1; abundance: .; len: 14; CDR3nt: TGTGCCAGCAGTACAGGGGCTCTCAACTATGGCTACACCTTC; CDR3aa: CASSTGALNYGYTF
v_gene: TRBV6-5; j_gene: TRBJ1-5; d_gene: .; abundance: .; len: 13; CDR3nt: TGTGCCAGCAGCAGGGTAAGCAATCAGCCCCAGCATTTT; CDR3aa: CASSRVSNQPQHF
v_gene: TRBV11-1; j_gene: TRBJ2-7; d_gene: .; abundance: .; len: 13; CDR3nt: TGTGCCAGCAGCTTAGACCCTATATACGAGCAGTACTTC; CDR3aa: CASSLDPIYEQYF
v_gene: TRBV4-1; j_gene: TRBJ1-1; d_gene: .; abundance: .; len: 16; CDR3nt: TGCGCCAGCAGCCAAGAGAACCCCACACCGGACAGTGAAGCTTTCTTT; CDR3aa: CASSQENPTPDSEAFF
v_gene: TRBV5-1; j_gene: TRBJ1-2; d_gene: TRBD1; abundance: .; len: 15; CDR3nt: TGCGCCAGCAGCTCGGATTTCGACAGGGCATATGGCTACACCTTC; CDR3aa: CASSSDFDRAYGYTF
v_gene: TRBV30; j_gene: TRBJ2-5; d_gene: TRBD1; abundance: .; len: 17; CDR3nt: TGTGCCTGGAGTGTATTCGAAGGACAGGGTCGGCCAAAACATACATACTTC; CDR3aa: CAWSVFEGQGRPKHTYF
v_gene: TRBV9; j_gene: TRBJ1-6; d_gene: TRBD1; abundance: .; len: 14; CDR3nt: TGTGCCAGCAGCCGGACAGGGGTTAATTCACCCCTCCACTTT; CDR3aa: CASSRTGVNSPLHF
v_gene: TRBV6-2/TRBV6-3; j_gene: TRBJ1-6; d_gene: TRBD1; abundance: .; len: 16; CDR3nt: TGTGCCAGCAGTCCGACAGGGAGCCTTTTTGGTTCACCCCTCCACTTT; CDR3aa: CASSPTGSLFGSPLHF
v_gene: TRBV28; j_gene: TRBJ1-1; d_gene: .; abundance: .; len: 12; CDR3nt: TGTGCCAGCAGGACAGCGAACACTGAAGCTTTCTTT; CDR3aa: CASRTANTEAFF
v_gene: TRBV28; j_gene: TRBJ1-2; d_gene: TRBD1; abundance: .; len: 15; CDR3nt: TGTGCCAGCAGTGCCTCCGGGACAGCTATCAGAGGCTACACCTTC; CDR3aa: CASSASGTAIRGYTF